The clone carrying this T cell receptor beta chain appeared many times. This record belongs to a study of early T cells in non-severe SARS-CoV-2 infection. Across the whole study: Sequencing of bulk RNA from unsorted whole blood was done, without chain pairing.

Each cDNA molecule carried a unique molecular identifier. TCRdb analysed the 5' RACE reads with MiXCR anew, one entry per CDR3 protein. Of 65,000 to 95,000 distinct CDR3 sequences detected, over 4% appear once; the ten largest clones hold around 7.3%. The sequence came from an adult who was a healthcare worker with PCR-confirmed SARS-CoV-2 infection or an uninfected control (not recorded which). This specimen was whole blood, taken at baseline.

The CDR3, as DNA: TGTGCCAGCAGATTGAATCCAGCTTTCTTT. Its translation: CASRLNPAFF. V usage is TRBV2 and J usage is TRBJ1-1; no definite D call. Germline V gives CDR1 SNHLY, CDR2 FYNNEI. The CDR3 runs to 10 residues. V lost 6 bases and J lost 10, with 9 bases in between.